This passage covers 17 T cell receptor beta chains from one sample sequenced in a study of shared clonotypes between healthy human individuals. Some clones are missing from TCRdb's copy, which holds only in-frame ones; the method was immunoSEQ multiplex PCR. The repertoire has 400,000 to 500,000 clones, 76% of them found once; the top ten carry 10% to 15%. The sequenced sample was PBMCs. The receptors were gathered from a woman in her forties in good health. Some clones in this sample may be carry-over from other donors' samples.

This clone was seen once. V is TRBV29-1 and J is TRBJ2-7, with D perhaps matching TRBD1 (6 bases). This CDR3 is built from 12 residues. The V gene's germline CDR1 is SQVTM and CDR2 ANQGSEA. V gave up 7 bases and J gave up 4 bases, with 14 bases separating them. DNA for the CDR3: TGCAGCGCCACCGGGACACATTACGAGCAGTACTTC. This sequence encodes CSATGTHYEQYF.

The V call is TRBV11-3, the J call TRBJ2-4; D gene unclear. CDR3 length: 13 residues. CDR1 is SGHNT, CDR2 YENEEA, per germline. V lost 3 bases and J lost 1, with 4 bases in between. This chain's CDR3 is CASSFGAKNIQYF. The CDR3 coding sequence is TGTGCCAGCAGCTTTGGGGCCAAAAACATTCAGTACTTC.

Concerning this clone itself: A read error may account for a junction end that differs from germline. In DNA form, the CDR3 reads TGCGCCAGCAGCTTCGACAGGGACAACGAGCAGTTCTTC. Its translation: CASSFDRDNEQFF. This chain uses TRBV5-1 with TRBJ2-1, with TRBD1 matching 7 bases. Germline V CDR1 and CDR2: SGHRS, YFSETQ. The CDR3 loop spans 13 amino acids.

This chain connects TRBV19 to TRBJ2-6; maybe TRBD2 (5 bases). V was cut by 0 bases and J by 0 bases, with 12 bases left in between. Germline V gene data show CDR1 as LNHDA and CDR2 as SQIVND (reference sequence). The CDR3 extends over 18 amino acids. This CDR3 reads CASSIDPRGFSGANVLTF. In nucleotides, the CDR3 is TGTGCCAGTAGTATAGATCCCCGGGGATTCTCTGGGGCCAACGTCCTGACTTTC.

The J gene is TRBJ1-2, the V gene TRBV6-6; D might be TRBD1 (6 bases). The CDR3 is 14 residues long. Germline-derived CDR1 and CDR2 are MNHNY and SVGAGI (reference sequence). V lost 0 bases and J 4 bases, leaving 9 bases between the germline ends. The CDR3 coding sequence is TGTGCCAGCAGTTACTCGGGGGCCTCCTATGGCTACACCTTC. Translating it yields CASSYSGASYGYTF.

This clone is classed as medium-sized. Other DNA sequences in this specimen translate into the identical CDR3. This sequence joins TRBV30 and TRBJ2-2; D remains ambiguous. The CDR3 covers 11 residues. Deletions cut 0 bases from V and 7 bases from J, with 3 bases between. Germline V gives CDR1 GTSNPN, CDR2 SVGIG (reference sequence). DNA for the CDR3: TGTGCCTGGAGTGTAGGCGGGGAGCTGTTTTTT. Translating gives CAWSVGGELFF.

This sequence joins TRBV5-4 and TRBJ2-7; 12 bases fit TRBD1. CDR1 and CDR2 (germline): SGHNT, YYREEE (reference sequence). Germline trimming cut 5 bases from V and 5 bases from J; bases unmatched to any gene: 11. This CDR3 has 16 residues. The CDR3 reads CASSFVTGTGGDEQYF. The CDR3 coding sequence is TGTGCCAGCAGTTTCGTTACCGGGACAGGGGGCGACGAGCAGTACTTC.

The V gene is TRBV6-1, the J gene TRBJ1-2, with no clear D. The germline CDR1 and CDR2 sequences are MNHNS and SASEGT. CDR3 size: 15 residues. Trimming took 4 bases from V and 5 from J, leaving 17 bases between them. The CDR3 region has the DNA TGTGCCAGCAGTGCCTCCGGGCGAAGAGCTTATGGCTACACCTTC. Protein: CASSASGRRAYGYTF.

A few counts support this clone. The chain employs TRBV10-3 and TRBJ2-1, with 8 nucleotides matching TRBD2. The CDR3 has 13 residues. Per germline, CDR1 ENHRY and CDR2 SYGVKD. V trimming: 6 bases; J trimming: 6 bases; junction bases outside the gene matches: 4. CDR3 nucleotides: TGTGCCATCAGCCTGACTAGCGCCAATGAGCAGTTCTTC. This encodes CAISLTSANEQFF.

The V gene is TRBV7-8, the J gene TRBJ2-7; maybe TRBD2 (5 bases). Trimming pared 3 bases from V and 5 bases from J, leaving 26 bases between. Germline V gene lookup returns CDR1 SGHVS and CDR2 FQNEAQ. CDR3 length equals 18 residues. In DNA, the CDR3 is TGTGCCAGCAGCTTTCGCGCAGCGGTTACAGCTTTCCTCGACGAGCAGTACTTC. It translates to CASSFRAAVTAFLDEQYF.

This chain connects TRBV4-1 to TRBJ1-2; D uncertain. The CDR3 is 15 residues long. In germline, CDR1 is MGHRA, CDR2 YSYEKL. Between the trimmed V and J ends, which lost 0 bases and 8 bases, there was a span of 16 bases. DNA for the CDR3: TGCGCCAGCAGCCAAGATTGGGCAAGAGCTATCGGCTACACCTTC. Translating gives CASSQDWARAIGYTF.

This clone was recorded many times. The rearrangement links TRBV4-3 to TRBJ2-7; D is undetermined. Germline assignment: CDR1 LGHNA and CDR2 YSLEER. There are 15 residues in the CDR3. V lost 2 bases to trimming and J lost 5 bases, with 16 bases between them. The CDR3 nucleotides read TGCGCCAGCAGCCAAACGTCTCAGCCCTATGACGAGCAGTACTTC. Protein: CASSQTSQPYDEQYF.

This clone appeared a few times. This chain links TRBV27 with TRBJ1-2; 8 nucleotides match TRBD1. V shed 6 bases, J shed 7 bases, and the junction held 7 bases outside the gene matches. This CDR3 contains 13 residues. Germline loops: CDR1 MNHEY, CDR2 SMNVEV (reference sequence). The DNA for the CDR3 is TGTGCCAGCAGCCCCGGACAGGGCGGTGGCTACACCTTC. Encoded protein: CASSPGQGGGYTF.

J is TRBJ1-2 and V is TRBV2; a weak D match, TRBD1 (6 bases). The V gene's germline CDR1 is SNHLY and CDR2 FYNNEI. With 1 base removed from V and 3 bases from J, the gap between germline ends came to 12 bases. The CDR3 has 15 residues. The CDR3 reads CASSEGQGLYYGYTF. The CDR3 DNA reads TGTGCCAGCAGTGAAGGGCAGGGGTTGTACTATGGCTACACCTTC.

This clone was seen ten or more times. The chain recombines TRBV7-9 with TRBJ2-7, with 10 positions matching TRBD1. This CDR3 region has 16 residues. In germline, CDR1 is SEHNR, CDR2 FQNEAQ (reference sequence). The V and J ends lost 1 base and 7 bases, in that order; junction bases with no gene match: 10. The CDR3 spells CASSLVGPGQGLEQYF. CDR3 nucleotides: TGTGCCAGCAGCTTAGTGGGTCCGGGACAGGGGCTGGAGCAGTACTTC.

The gene calls are TRBV5-1 and TRBJ1-3, with a tentative D call TRBD1 (6 bases). Trimming removed 2 bases at V and 3 bases at J, with 9 bases between. Germline loops: CDR1 SGHRS, CDR2 YFSETQ. This CDR3 region has 14 residues. CDR3 loop: CASSFRGGGNTIYF. In DNA, the CDR3 is TGCGCCAGCAGCTTCAGGGGAGGTGGAAACACCATATATTTT.

This chain joins TRBV4-1 and TRBJ1-5; D is ambiguous. The CDR3 sequence is 12 residues long. V lost 5 bases and J lost 7, with 9 bases in between. Germline CDR1 and CDR2: MGHRA and YSYEKL. For the CDR3, the DNA is TGCGCCAGCAGCTTACCGGGACAGCCCCAGCATTTT. Protein sequence: CASSLPGQPQHF.